This T cell receptor beta chain was documented in a study of cytomegalovirus exposure and HLA in healthy donors. Use of 60 Vbeta and 13 Jbeta primers characterized the PCR. The data were produced by immunoSEQ multiplex PCR, yet TCRdb's version contains in-frame clones alone and is incomplete. Altogether about 110,000 clones are present, approximately 12% being singletons, with the ten largest covering 15% to 20%. The source material was PBMCs. The receptor's source is a man aged 35-49 years in good health and CMV-seropositive.

CDR3 sequence reads: CASSKGQGRNGYTF. The CDR3, as DNA: TGTGCCAGCTCCAAGGGACAGGGTAGGAATGGCTACACCTTC. The chain joins TRBV28 to TRBJ1-2; 9 positions match TRBD1. Trimming took 8 bases from V and 6 from J; bases not matched to a gene: 10. The CDR3 has 14 residues. Germline lookup yields CDR1 MDHEN and CDR2 SYDVKM.